This T cell receptor (beta chain) is from a study of T cells in women clearing cervical HPV infection. Generated by immunoSEQ multiplex PCR, the TCRdb table keeps only in-frame clones and is missing some. Across about 31,000 clones, the top ten clones capture more than 8% of the sample. For this clone: Sequencing ends 3 residues short of the CDR3 end; the germline J gene provides the rest.

Germline-derived CDR1 and CDR2 are DFQATT and SNEGSKA (reference sequence). V was trimmed by 1 base and J by 2 bases, leaving 8 bases between them. CDR3 size: 13 residues. The chain couples TRBV20-1 to TRBJ1-1, with a tentative D call TRBD1 (6 bases). The sample taken for sequencing was blood buffy coat. The receptor was derived from a woman aged 18-70 years with a cervical HPV16 infection that either progressed to CIN3+ or cleared (not recorded which). The CDR3 is CSARGTANTEAFF. The CDR3 bases that were read are TGCAGTGCTAGAGGGACAGCTAACACTGAA.